The 5 T cell receptor beta chains listed next were all sequenced from one sample in a study of blood T cell repertoires in COVID-19. Some clones are missing from TCRdb's copy, which holds only in-frame ones; the method was immunoSEQ multiplex PCR. In the table there are about 180,000 clones, roughly 82% of which are singletons. Sequencing was performed on PBMCs or T cells enriched from blood (not recorded which). All receptors come from a woman in her 30s who had recovered from COVID-19.

The chain is built from TRBV5-1 and TRBJ1-2; D gene unclear. This CDR3 spans 14 amino acids. V lost 2 bases and J lost 3, with 11 bases in between. Germline V CDR1 and CDR2: SGHRS, YFSETQ. CDR3 DNA: TGCGCCAGCAGCTTCGAGAAAGCTCACTATGGCTACACCTTC. It specifies CASSFEKAHYGYTF.

This clone has only one observation. The J gene is TRBJ2-7, the V gene TRBV9, with TRBD2 as a possible D gene (6 bases). Germline-derived CDR1 and CDR2 are SGDLS and YYNGEE. Trimming cost V 3 bases and J 0 bases, with 10 bases left between them. This CDR3 contains 14 residues. In DNA, the CDR3 is TGTGCCAGCAGCGCCGCTAGCGACTCCTACGAGCAGTACTTC. Translating it yields CASSAASDSYEQYF.

The V and J genes are TRBV6-6 and TRBJ1-5, with D uncertain. Germline CDR1 reads MNHNY; CDR2 reads SVGAGI (reference sequence). V dropped 1 base and J dropped 1 base, with 8 bases sitting between them. The CDR3 is 15 residues long. CDR3 sequence (DNA): TGTGCCAGCAGTTACTTACAGACGAGCAATCAGCCCCAGCATTTT. Translating gives CASSYLQTSNQPQHF.

J is TRBJ2-3 and V is TRBV24-1, with TRBD2 matching over 13 bases. Germline CDR1 KGHDR, CDR2 SFDVKD. This CDR3 has 19 amino acids. The V segment lost 5 bases and the J segment 8 bases; nucleotides outside the gene matches: 18. CDR3 nucleotides: TGTGCCACCAGTGGGACGGACACTAGCGGGAGGGCCGGGGTAGCTACGCAGTATTTT. Its translation: CATSGTDTSGRAGVATQYF.

The V and J genes are TRBV6-5 and TRBJ2-2, with D uncertain. Germline V lookup: CDR1 MNHEY, CDR2 SVGAGI. V was trimmed by 10 bases and J by 1 base, leaving 13 bases between them. The CDR3 is made up of 14 amino acids. This CDR3 is CATRGAENTGELFF. The CDR3 nucleotides are TGTGCCACACGAGGCGCTGAGAACACCGGGGAGCTGTTTTTT.